The 2 T cell receptor beta chains below come from one sample, sequenced in a study of spatial heterogeneity in lung cancer. Study results and limitations: Tumor mutation counts were tracked by expanded intratumoral alpha and beta TCR counts.

Time point described: sample taken at primary tumor resection. TCRdb fed the 5' RACE reads into MiXCR, producing one record per CDR3 protein. The sample lists 24,000 or so distinct CDR3 sequences; 8.8% were seen once. Their recognized antigens are unknown. The source was lung tumor tissue, collected at surgery. The receptors stem from a male donor with early-stage non-small cell lung cancer.

In this sample, this clonotype turned up a few times. The gene calls are TRBV20-1 and TRBJ2-1, with 7 nucleotides matching TRBD1. The ends lost 5 bases at V and 12 bases at J; junction bases unmatched: 4. The CDR3 has 10 amino acids. Germline lookup yields CDR1 DFQATT and CDR2 SNEGSKA (reference sequence). The CDR3 bases are TGCAGTGCTTTGGGACAGCTGCAGTTCTTC. Its translation: CSALGQLQFF.

This clonotype was observed at least ten times. This chain links TRBV9 with TRBJ1-2; D perhaps matches TRBD1 (6 bases). Germline CDR1 reads SGDLS; CDR2 reads YYNGEE. This CDR3 region has 15 residues. V shed 2 bases and J shed 4 bases, with 15 bases lying between them. The chain's CDR3 is CASSVSSGGAYGYTF. In nucleotides, the CDR3 is TGTGCCAGCAGCGTTTCGTCTGGGGGCGCCTATGGCTACACCTTC.